The entry that follows covers one TCR beta chain sequence. Its antigen is currently unknown. Other DNA variants within this sample encode the same CDR3. Germline V lookup: CDR1 LNHDA, CDR2 SQIVND (reference sequence). This CDR3 comprises 14 residues. Trimming shortened V by 4 bases and J by 4 bases, and 11 bases separated the two germline ends. The entry originates in a study of cytomegalovirus exposure and HLA in healthy donors. The PCR was carried out with 60 Vbeta primers and 13 Jbeta primers. Repertoires were generated with immunoSEQ multiplex PCR, while TCRdb's copy carries only in-frame clones and drops some. The sample comprises 200,000 or so clones, about 80% of which are singletons, and 1.5% to 2% rests with the top ten. Findings and limits, study-wide: With DRB1 most and HLA-C fewest, TCR association rates differed between HLA loci in a later analysis. The analysis excluded some indistinguishable V segments, including TRBV6-2 and TRBV6-3.

This TCR came from a man younger than 35 in good health and CMV-seronegative. The chain joins TRBV19 to TRBJ1-5, with D possibly TRBD1 on 5 matching bases. The material sequenced was PBMCs. The CDR3 loop reads CASSTRVSNQPQHF. CDR3 in DNA: TGTGCCAGTAGTACCAGGGTTAGTAATCAGCCCCAGCATTTT.